These 17 T cell receptor beta chains were all obtained from the same sample, sequenced in a study of T cells expressing NK-cell markers. TCRdb re-called the 5' RACE reads and shows each CDR3 protein once, DNA omitted. Here the sample table reports hundreds of thousands of distinct CDR3 sequences. Sequencing used blood T cells: a sorted CD56 or NKG2C T cell subset, CD4+ or CD8+ T cells, or bulk PBMC T cells (not recorded which). Source of these receptors: a woman aged 18 to 75 in good health.

This sequence joins TRBV12-3 or TRBV12-4 and TRBJ1-1. The CDR3 consists of 13 residues. This CDR3 is CASSNQGTAEAFF.

The chain is built from TRBV10-2 and TRBJ1-1; with no DNA, the TCRdb D assignment of TRBD1 cannot be verified. The CDR3 has 15 amino acids. CDR1 is WSHSY, CDR2 SAAADI, per germline. The CDR3 sequence is CASTPPGVSMVEAFF.

V usage is TRBV28 and J usage is TRBJ2-7. The germline CDR1 and CDR2 sequences are MDHEN and SYDVKM. The CDR3 is 13 residues long. The CDR3 loop reads CASNSLGPYEQYF.

The CDR3 sequence: CASSDPAEGYTGELFF. The chain combines TRBV2 with TRBJ2-2; TCRdb proposes TRBD2, but this gene call is untestable without DNA. Germline CDR1 SNHLY, CDR2 FYNNEI. This CDR3 has 16 residues.

The genes are TRBV12-3 or TRBV12-4 and TRBJ1-4; the TRBD1 assignment by TCRdb is unverifiable without DNA. The CDR3 length is 18 residues. CDR3 amino acids: CASSYGTGRKATNEKLFF.

The chain carries TRBV10-3 and TRBJ2-7; the TRBD1 assignment by TCRdb is unverifiable without DNA. This CDR3 spans 14 amino acids. CDR1 and CDR2 (germline): ENHRY, SYGVKD. This CDR3 reads CAISSRDGPYEQYF.

The rearrangement uses TRBV6-4 and TRBJ2-3; without DNA, the TCRdb call of TRBD1 cannot be checked. Germline V gene sequence: CDR1 MRHNA, CDR2 SNTAGT. The CDR3 consists of 15 residues. CDR3 sequence: CASSEAGASTDTQYF.

This sequence joins TRBV6-2 or TRBV6-3 and TRBJ1-1; TCRdb picks TRBD1, but there is no DNA to check that call. CDR1 MNHEY and CDR2 SVGEGT come from the germline V gene. This CDR3 contains 17 residues. CDR3 region: CASSYPGQYESRSEAFF.

The chain recombines TRBV4-3 with TRBJ2-7; TCRdb picks TRBD2, but there is no DNA to check that call. The length of the CDR3 is 15 residues. Germline values: CDR1 LGHNA, CDR2 YSLEER. The CDR3 sequence is CASSQEASGTYEQYF.

The chain combines TRBV7-2 with TRBJ1-1. The germline gives CDR1 SGHTA, CDR2 FQGNSA. CDR3 size: 14 residues. The CDR3 sequence is CASSLLGENTEAFF.

The rearrangement joins TRBV20-1 to TRBJ2-1; TCRdb reports TRBD2, a call that lacks DNA to check it against. CDR1 is DFQATT, CDR2 SNEGSKA, per germline (reference sequence). This CDR3 has 16 amino acids. The CDR3 region is CSARDPVLAGFSEQFF.

The rearrangement links TRBV2 to TRBJ1-1; absent DNA, TCRdb's TRBD1 call cannot be checked. From germline, CDR1 is SNHLY and CDR2 FYNNEI. CDR3 length equals 14 residues. CDR3 region: CASRADSQNTEAFF.

V usage is TRBV6-5 and J usage is TRBJ2-1; TCRdb names TRBD1, which stays unverified in the absence of DNA. The V gene's germline CDR1 is MNHEY and CDR2 SVGAGI. The CDR3 loop spans 14 amino acids. CDR3 region: CASSYFEGGDEQFF.

The chain links TRBV10-3 to TRBJ2-7; without DNA, the TCRdb call of TRBD1 cannot be checked. The CDR3 is 13 amino acids. CDR1 and CDR2 from the germline V gene are ENHRY and SYGVKD. The CDR3 loop is CAISRTGGYEQYF.

This CDR3 reads CASSYRDGRYNEQFF. The V gene is TRBV6-5, the J gene TRBJ2-1. Germline V lookup: CDR1 MNHEY, CDR2 SVGAGI. The CDR3 is 15 amino acids.

The rearrangement uses TRBV13 and TRBJ2-4. The V gene's germline CDR1 is PRHDT and CDR2 FYEKMQ (reference sequence). The CDR3 is 14 amino acids. The CDR3 is CASGWASVKNIQYF.

V and J are TRBV20-1 and TRBJ2-1. CDR3 length equals 13 residues. Germline CDR1 reads DFQATT; CDR2 reads SNEGSKA (reference sequence). The CDR3: CSANSLFYNEQFF.